A single sample is the source of the 10 T cell receptor beta chains below, sequenced in a study of shared clonotypes between healthy human individuals. The table came from immunoSEQ multiplex PCR; TCRdb's copy has only in-frame clones and leaves some out. The data contain 1.5 million to 2.5 million clones, around 96% of them seen just once; the ten biggest clones take up approximately 1%. Naive CD8 isolation took CD45RO-negative cells positively selected for CCR7 and excluded terminally differentiated effector memory CD45RA+ cells. The sequencing sample was made of naive CD8+ T cells sorted from blood. These receptors all stem from a man aged 18 to 30 in good health.

The genes are TRBV7-9 and TRBJ2-3, with 11 nucleotides matching TRBD2. The V gene's germline CDR1 is SEHNR and CDR2 FQNEAQ (reference sequence). V lost 5 bases to trimming and J lost 2 bases; unmatched junction nucleotides: 6. This CDR3 comprises 16 residues. The CDR3 loop reads CASSRLLAGVTDTQYF. The CDR3 nucleotides read TGTGCCAGCAGCCGTCTACTAGCGGGGGTCACAGATACGCAGTATTTT.

About this clone itself: The sample has other DNA sequences that encode this CDR3 too. The chain combines TRBV13 with TRBJ2-1, with D unresolved. The V end lost 5 bases, the J end lost 5 bases, and 4 bases lay between the germline ends. The CDR3 runs to 11 residues. Germline V gene sequence: CDR1 PRHDT, CDR2 FYEKMQ (reference sequence). In DNA form, the CDR3 reads TGTGCCAGCAGCCTCCACAATGAGCAGTTCTTC. Translated: CASSLHNEQFF.

The genes are TRBV27 and TRBJ1-1; 7 nucleotides align to TRBD1. J was trimmed by 3 bases and V by 7 bases; bases with no gene match: 14. CDR1 is MNHEY and CDR2 is SMNVEV in the germline V gene (reference sequence). This CDR3 is 16 amino acids long. CDR3 DNA sequence: TGTGCCAGCATACCGTCACAGGGGAAGTGGGACACTGAAGCTTTCTTT. It yields the protein CASIPSQGKWDTEAFF.

This rearrangement joins TRBV7-9 to TRBJ2-3; D assignment may be TRBD1 or TRBD2 (5 bases each). The CDR3 runs 15 residues. The V end lost 1 base, the J end lost 5 bases, and 13 bases lay between the germline ends. Looked up from germline, CDR1 is SEHNR and CDR2 is FQNEAQ (reference sequence). Here the CDR3 reads CASSLERGSLDTQYF. CDR3 DNA sequence: TGTGCCAGCAGCTTAGAGAGGGGCAGTTTAGATACGCAGTATTTT.

This CDR3 reads CASSLWEIYRGQVEQFF. CDR3 nucleotide sequence: TGTGCCAGCAGCTTGTGGGAGATTTACAGGGGGCAGGTTGAGCAGTTCTTC. The chain employs TRBV5-6 and TRBJ2-1; 9 bases fit TRBD1. The germline CDR1 and CDR2 sequences are SGHDT and YYEEEE. This CDR3 has 17 residues. Losses at the gene ends were 1 base for V and 9 bases for J; bases not matched to a gene: 14.

The chain is built from TRBV7-6 and TRBJ2-2; the match to TRBD1 covers 11 bases. From germline, CDR1 is SGHVS and CDR2 FNYEAQ. J lost 6 bases, V lost 2 bases, and 5 bases had no gene match. The CDR3 has 16 residues. CDR3 sequence: CASSLRGQGVSGELFF. CDR3 DNA sequence: TGTGCCAGCAGCTTAAGGGGACAGGGGGTATCCGGGGAGCTGTTTTTT.

J is TRBJ1-3 and V is TRBV6-1; 11 positions match TRBD1. J lost 3 bases, V lost 6 bases, and 4 bases had no gene match. The CDR3 is made up of 15 amino acids. Germline loops: CDR1 MNHNS, CDR2 SASEGT. The CDR3 loop reads CASRMDRGHGNTIYF. Here the CDR3 DNA reads TGTGCCAGCAGAATGGACAGGGGGCATGGAAACACCATATATTTT.

V gene TRBV5-6 combines with J gene TRBJ2-1; no clear D gene. V lost 4 bases to trimming and J lost 9 bases, with 17 bases between them. In germline, CDR1 is SGHDT, CDR2 YYEEEE. The CDR3 runs to 14 residues. CDR3 sequence reads: CASSLLSRTAEQFF. CDR3 coding DNA: TGTGCCAGCAGCCTGCTGAGCCGCACGGCTGAGCAGTTCTTC.

V is TRBV10-3 and J is TRBJ1-5; D not resolved. Germline CDR1 ENHRY, CDR2 SYGVKD. The CDR3 length is 13 residues. V dropped 10 bases and J dropped 5 bases, with 15 bases sitting between them. DNA of the CDR3: TGTGCCACCAGCCTCGACGGATATCAGCCCCAGCATTTT. Translated: CATSLDGYQPQHF.

The chain is built from TRBV7-9 and TRBJ2-7; D is tentatively TRBD1 or TRBD2 (6 bases each). The V end lost 4 bases, the J end lost 0 bases, and 13 bases lay between the germline ends. Germline V gives CDR1 SEHNR, CDR2 FQNEAQ (reference sequence). There are 15 residues in the CDR3. CDR3 sequence: CASSYGGLSSYEQYF. The CDR3 region has the DNA TGTGCCAGCAGCTACGGGGGCCTGAGCTCCTACGAGCAGTACTTC.